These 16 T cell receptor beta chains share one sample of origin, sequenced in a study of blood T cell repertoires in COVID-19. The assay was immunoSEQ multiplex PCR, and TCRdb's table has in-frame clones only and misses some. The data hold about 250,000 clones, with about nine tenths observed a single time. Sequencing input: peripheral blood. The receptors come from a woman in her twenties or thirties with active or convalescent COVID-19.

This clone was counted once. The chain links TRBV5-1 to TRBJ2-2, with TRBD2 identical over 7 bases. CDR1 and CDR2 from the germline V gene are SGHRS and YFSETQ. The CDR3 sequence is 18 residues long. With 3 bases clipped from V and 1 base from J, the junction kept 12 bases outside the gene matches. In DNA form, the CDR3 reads TGCGCCAGCAGCTGGCCCGCGAGGGAGCGGGGGAACACCGGGGAGCTGTTTTTT. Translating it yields CASSWPARERGNTGELFF.

In DNA form, the CDR3 reads TGTGCCACCAGCAGGGGCCTAATCCAGGGCATGAACACTGAAGCTTTCTTT. Amino acids: CATSRGLIQGMNTEAFF. The V and J genes are TRBV15 and TRBJ1-1, with a tentative D call TRBD1 (5 bases). V dropped 3 bases and J dropped 0 bases, with 17 bases sitting between them. The CDR3 extends over 17 amino acids. Germline loops: CDR1 LNHNV, CDR2 YYDKDF (reference sequence).

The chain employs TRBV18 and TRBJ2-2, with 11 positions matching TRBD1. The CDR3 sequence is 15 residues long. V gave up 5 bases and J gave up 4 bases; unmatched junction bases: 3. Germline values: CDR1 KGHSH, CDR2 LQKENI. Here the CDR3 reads CASSSGQGATGELFF. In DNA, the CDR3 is TGTGCCAGCTCATCTGGACAGGGGGCCACCGGGGAGCTGTTTTTT.

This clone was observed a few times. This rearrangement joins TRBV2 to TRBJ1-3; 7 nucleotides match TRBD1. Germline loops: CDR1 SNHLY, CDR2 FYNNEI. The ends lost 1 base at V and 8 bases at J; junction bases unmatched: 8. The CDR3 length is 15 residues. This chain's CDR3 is CASSEGAGGLYTIYF. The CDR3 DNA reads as TGTGCCAGCAGTGAAGGGGCAGGGGGTCTATACACCATATATTTT.

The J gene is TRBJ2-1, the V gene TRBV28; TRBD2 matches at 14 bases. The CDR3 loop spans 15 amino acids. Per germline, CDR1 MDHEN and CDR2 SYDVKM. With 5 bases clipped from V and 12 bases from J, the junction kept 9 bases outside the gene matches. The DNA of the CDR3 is TGTGCCAGCAGTCCGTGGACTAGCGGGGGGCAGCGGCAGTTCTTC. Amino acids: CASSPWTSGGQRQFF.

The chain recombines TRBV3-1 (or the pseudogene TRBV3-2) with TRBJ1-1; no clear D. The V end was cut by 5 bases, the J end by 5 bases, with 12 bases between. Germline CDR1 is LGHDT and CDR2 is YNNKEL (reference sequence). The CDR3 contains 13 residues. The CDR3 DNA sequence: TGTGCCAGCAGCTCCCGGGATTTAACTGAAGCTTTCTTT. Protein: CASSSRDLTEAFF.

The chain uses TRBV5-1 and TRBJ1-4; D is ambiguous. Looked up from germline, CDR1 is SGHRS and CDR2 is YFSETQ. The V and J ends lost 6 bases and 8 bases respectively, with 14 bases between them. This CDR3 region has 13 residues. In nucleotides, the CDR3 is TGCGCCAGCACCGAATTCACGGGGGAAAAACTGTTTTTT. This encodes CASTEFTGEKLFF.

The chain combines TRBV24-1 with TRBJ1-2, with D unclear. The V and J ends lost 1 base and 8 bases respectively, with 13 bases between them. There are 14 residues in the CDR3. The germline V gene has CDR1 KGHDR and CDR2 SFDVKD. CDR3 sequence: CATSDFPGPGGYTF. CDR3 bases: TGTGCCACCAGTGATTTTCCAGGCCCTGGAGGCTACACCTTC.

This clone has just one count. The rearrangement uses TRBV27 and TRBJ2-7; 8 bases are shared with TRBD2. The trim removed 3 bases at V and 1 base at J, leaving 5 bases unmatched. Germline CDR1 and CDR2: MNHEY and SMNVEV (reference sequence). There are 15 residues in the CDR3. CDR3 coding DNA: TGTGCCAGCAGTTTGAACCGGGGGGGTTCCTACGAGCAGTACTTC. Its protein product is CASSLNRGGSYEQYF.

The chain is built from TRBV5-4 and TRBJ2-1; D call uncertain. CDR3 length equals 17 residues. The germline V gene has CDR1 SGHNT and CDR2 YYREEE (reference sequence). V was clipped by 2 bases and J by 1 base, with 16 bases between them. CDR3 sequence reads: CASSLTGSSYSYNEQFF. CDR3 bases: TGTGCCAGCAGCTTAACCGGGTCATCCTATTCCTACAATGAGCAGTTCTTC.

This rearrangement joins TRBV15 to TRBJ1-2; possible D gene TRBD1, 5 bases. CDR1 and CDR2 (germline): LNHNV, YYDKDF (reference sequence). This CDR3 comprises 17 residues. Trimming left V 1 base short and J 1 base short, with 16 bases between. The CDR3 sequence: CATSRVGQGSYNYGYTF. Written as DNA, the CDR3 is TGTGCCACCAGCAGAGTCGGCCAGGGATCTTATAACTATGGCTACACCTTC.

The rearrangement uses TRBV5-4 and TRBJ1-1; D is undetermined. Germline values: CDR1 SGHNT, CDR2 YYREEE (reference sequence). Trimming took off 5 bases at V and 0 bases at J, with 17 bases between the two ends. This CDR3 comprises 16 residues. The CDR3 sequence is CASSTDLNPLNTEAFF. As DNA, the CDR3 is TGTGCCAGCAGTACCGACTTAAATCCACTGAACACTGAAGCTTTCTTT.

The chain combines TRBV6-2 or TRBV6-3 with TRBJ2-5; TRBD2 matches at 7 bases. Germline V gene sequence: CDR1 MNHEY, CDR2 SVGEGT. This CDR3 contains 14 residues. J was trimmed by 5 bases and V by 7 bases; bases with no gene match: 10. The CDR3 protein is CASTPPTSTETQYF. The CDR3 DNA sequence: TGTGCCAGCACCCCTCCGACTAGCACGGAGACCCAGTACTTC.

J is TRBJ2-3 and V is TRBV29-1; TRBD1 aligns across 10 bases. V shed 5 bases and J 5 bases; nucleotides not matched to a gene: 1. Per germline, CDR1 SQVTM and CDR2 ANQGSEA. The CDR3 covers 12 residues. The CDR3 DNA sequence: TGCAGCGTTAGGACAGGGGGAGATACGCAGTATTTT. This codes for CSVRTGGDTQYF.

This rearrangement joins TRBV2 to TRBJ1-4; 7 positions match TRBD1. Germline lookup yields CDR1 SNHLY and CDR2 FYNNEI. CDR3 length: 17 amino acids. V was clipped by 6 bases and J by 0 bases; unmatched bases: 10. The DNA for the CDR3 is TGTGCCAGCAGGGTCTCGTCAGGGGGAGCAACTAATGAAAAACTGTTTTTT. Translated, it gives CASRVSSGGATNEKLFF.

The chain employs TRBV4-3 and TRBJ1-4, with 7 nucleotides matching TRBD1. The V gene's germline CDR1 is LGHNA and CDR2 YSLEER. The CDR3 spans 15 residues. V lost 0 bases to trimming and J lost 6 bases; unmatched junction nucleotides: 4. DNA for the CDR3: TGCGCCAGCAGCCAAGAGAACAGGGGATATGAAAAACTGTTTTTT. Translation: CASSQENRGYEKLFF.